This is a list of T cell receptor beta chains from one sample in a study of blood T cell repertoires in COVID-19. This table comes from immunoSEQ multiplex PCR, and its TCRdb copy is limited to in-frame clones, with some not included. In the table there are a few hundred thousand clones, roughly 86% of which are singletons. Sequenced sample: peripheral blood. These receptors were collected from a man in his sixties with acute or convalescent COVID-19. CDR3s include the opening cysteine and the closing phenylalanine or tryptophan. Each record gives: CDR3 length, clone size, D gene, V gene, J gene, CDR3 protein. The D gene is left open where the match is weak. Rows may omit the clone size; those that give it use once, few, many or a size class.

15	NA	TRBD2	TRBV6-4	TRBJ2-1	CASSASGGLHNEQFF
18	once	TRBD1	TRBV2	TRBJ2-7	CASSTLNVPGQGAREQYF
15	NA	NA	TRBV27	TRBJ2-2	CASSLSGRAAGELFF
13	NA	TRBD1	TRBV18	TRBJ2-5	CASSTGLRETQYF
13	NA	NA	TRBV19	TRBJ1-2	CASSVIQNYGYTF
15	NA	NA	TRBV6-2/TRBV6-3	TRBJ2-2	CASSYPLSSHGELFF
15	once	NA	TRBV5-1	TRBJ2-2	CASSLWAPNTGELFF
15	NA	NA	TRBV5-4	TRBJ2-5	CASSVPGPVGETQYF
12	NA	NA	TRBV5-8	TRBJ2-5	CASSLNLETQYF
14	NA	NA	TRBV14	TRBJ1-1	CASSQVTSGTEAFF
16	NA	TRBD1	TRBV19	TRBJ1-3	CASSTYGQGSGNTIYF
17	NA	TRBD1	TRBV11-2	TRBJ2-7	CASSSLKKQGTGYEQYF
14	NA	NA	TRBV5-1	TRBJ2-2	CASRFLTNTGELFF
18	NA	TRBD1	TRBV7-9	TRBJ1-2	CASSRGGQVPPRNYGYTF
14	NA	NA	TRBV15	TRBJ1-5	CATSRARGNQPQHF
19	NA	TRBD2	TRBV6-1	TRBJ2-1	CASSGGLAGGPFIDNEQFF
16	NA	TRBD2	TRBV2	TRBJ2-2	CARSVGGGDNTGELFF
14	NA	TRBD2	TRBV4-1	TRBJ2-1	CAHGPTSGVGEQFF
13	NA	TRBD1	TRBV5-1	TRBJ1-4	CASSRQGAQKLFF
15	NA	NA	TRBV28	TRBJ1-1	CASSFRAGVLTEAFF
16	once	TRBD1	TRBV6-2/TRBV6-3	TRBJ1-5	CASSGPGQGLGQPQHF
15	NA	TRBD2	TRBV2	TRBJ2-3	CASSLSGGSADTQYF
15	NA	NA	TRBV3-1/TRBV3-2	TRBJ1-2	CASSQGLASNYGYTF
13	NA	NA	TRBV6-2/TRBV6-3	TRBJ2-1	CASSYFRGNEQFF
15	NA	NA	TRBV7-3	TRBJ1-2	CASSPTGGADYGYTF
17	NA	NA	TRBV4-1	TRBJ2-3	CASSQDVPGDWLDTQYF